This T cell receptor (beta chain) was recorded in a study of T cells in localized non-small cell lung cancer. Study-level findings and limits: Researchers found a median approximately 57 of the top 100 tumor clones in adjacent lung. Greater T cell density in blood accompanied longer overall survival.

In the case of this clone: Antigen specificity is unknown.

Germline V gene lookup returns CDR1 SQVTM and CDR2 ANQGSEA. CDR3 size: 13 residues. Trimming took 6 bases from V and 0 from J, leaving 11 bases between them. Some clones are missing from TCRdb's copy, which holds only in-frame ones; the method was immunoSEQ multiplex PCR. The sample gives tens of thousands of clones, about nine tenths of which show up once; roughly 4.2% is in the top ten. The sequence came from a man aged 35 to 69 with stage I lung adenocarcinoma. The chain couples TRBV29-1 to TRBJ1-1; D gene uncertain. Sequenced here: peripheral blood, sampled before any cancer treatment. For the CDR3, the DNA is TGCAGCGTGGCCGGGAGAATGAACACTGAAGCTTTCTTT. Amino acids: CSVAGRMNTEAFF. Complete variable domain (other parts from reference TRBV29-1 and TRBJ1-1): SAVISQKPSRDICQRGTSLTIQCQVDSQVTMMFWYRQQPGQSLTLIATANQGSEATYESGFVIDKFPISRPNLTFSTLTVSNMSPEDSSIYLCSVAGRMNTEAFFGQGTRLTVV.